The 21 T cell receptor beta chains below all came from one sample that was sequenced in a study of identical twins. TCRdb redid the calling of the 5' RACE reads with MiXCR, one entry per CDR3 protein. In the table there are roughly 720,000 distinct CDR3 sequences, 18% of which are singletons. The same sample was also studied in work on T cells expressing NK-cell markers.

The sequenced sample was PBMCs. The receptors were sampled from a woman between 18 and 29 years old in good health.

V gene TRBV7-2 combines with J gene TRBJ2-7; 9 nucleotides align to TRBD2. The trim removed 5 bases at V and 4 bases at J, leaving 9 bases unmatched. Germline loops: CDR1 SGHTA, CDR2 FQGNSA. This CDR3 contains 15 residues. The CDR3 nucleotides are TGTGCCAGCAGCCCCAGAGGACTAGCGCGATACGAGCAGTACTTC. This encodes CASSPRGLARYEQYF.

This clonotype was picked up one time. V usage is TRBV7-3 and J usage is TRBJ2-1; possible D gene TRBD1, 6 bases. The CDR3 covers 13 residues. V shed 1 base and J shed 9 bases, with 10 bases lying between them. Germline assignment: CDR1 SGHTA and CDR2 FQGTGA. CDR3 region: CASSLMTGPEQFF. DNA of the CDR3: TGTGCCAGCAGCTTAATGACAGGCCCTGAGCAGTTCTTC. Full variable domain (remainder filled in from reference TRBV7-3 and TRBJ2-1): GAGVSQTPSNKVTEKGKYVELRCDPISGHTALYWYRQSLGQGPEFLIYFQGTGAADDSGLPNDRFFAVRPEGSVSTLKIQRTERGDSAVYLCASSLMTGPEQFFGPGTRLTVL.

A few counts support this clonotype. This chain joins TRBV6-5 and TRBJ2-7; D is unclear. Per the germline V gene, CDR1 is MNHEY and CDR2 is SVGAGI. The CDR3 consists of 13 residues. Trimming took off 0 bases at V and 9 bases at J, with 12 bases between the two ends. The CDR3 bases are TGTGCCAGCAGTTACTCCCTCTCATGGGGGCAGTACTTC. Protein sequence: CASSYSLSWGQYF.

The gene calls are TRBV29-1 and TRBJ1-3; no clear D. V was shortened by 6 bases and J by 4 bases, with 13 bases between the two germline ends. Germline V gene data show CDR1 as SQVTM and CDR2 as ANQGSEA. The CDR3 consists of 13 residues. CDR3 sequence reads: CSVALDVGNTIYF. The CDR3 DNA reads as TGCAGCGTCGCGCTCGACGTGGGAAACACCATATATTTT.

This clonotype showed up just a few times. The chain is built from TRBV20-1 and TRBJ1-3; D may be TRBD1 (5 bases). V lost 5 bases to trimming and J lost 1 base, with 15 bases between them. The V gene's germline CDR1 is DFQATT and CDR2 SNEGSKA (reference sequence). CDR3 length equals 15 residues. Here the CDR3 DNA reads TGCAGTGCTGGGGGGTCGGCCGCATCTGGAAACACCATATATTTT. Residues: CSAGGSAASGNTIYF.

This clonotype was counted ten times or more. This CDR3 reads CASSPQGSGGYNEQFF. The CDR3 bases are TGCGCCAGCAGCCCGCAGGGGAGCGGAGGGTACAATGAGCAGTTCTTC. This chain connects TRBV5-1 to TRBJ2-1; D may correspond to TRBD1 or TRBD2 (6 bases each). The CDR3 consists of 16 residues. Germline V gene sequence: CDR1 SGHRS, CDR2 YFSETQ. Trimming left V 4 bases short and J 4 bases short, with 18 bases between.

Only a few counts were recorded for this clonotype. The CDR3 DNA sequence: TGCAGTGCTAGACAGGTCGTAAACTACGAGCAGTACTTC. Translating it yields CSARQVVNYEQYF. This chain uses TRBV20-1 with TRBJ2-7; no clear D gene. This CDR3 has 13 amino acids. The germline V gene has CDR1 DFQATT and CDR2 SNEGSKA (reference sequence). The V end lost 2 bases, the J end lost 3 bases, and 11 bases lay between the germline ends.

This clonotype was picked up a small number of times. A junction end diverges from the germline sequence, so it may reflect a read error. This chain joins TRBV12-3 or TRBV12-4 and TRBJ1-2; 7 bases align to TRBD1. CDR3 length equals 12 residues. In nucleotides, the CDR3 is TGTGCCAGCAGCCGGGACAGCCGACGCTATGCCTTC. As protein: CASSRDSRRYAF.

The CDR3 DNA sequence: TGCAGCGTTGAACGGGGATTCTCCTACAATGAGCAGTTCTTC. It is translated as CSVERGFSYNEQFF. V is TRBV29-1 and J is TRBJ2-1, with TRBD2 as a possible D gene (5 bases). The V gene's germline CDR1 is SQVTM and CDR2 ANQGSEA. CDR3 length: 14 residues. The V end lost 2 bases, the J end lost 0 bases, and 8 bases lay between the germline ends.

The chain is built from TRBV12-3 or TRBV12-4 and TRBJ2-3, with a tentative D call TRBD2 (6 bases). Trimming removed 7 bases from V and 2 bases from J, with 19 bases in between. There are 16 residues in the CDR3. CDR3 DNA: TGTGCCAGCATACCCTCGGAGGGCCGCCTCACAGATACGCAGTATTTT. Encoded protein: CASIPSEGRLTDTQYF.

This chain's CDR3 is CASSARASGGYNEQFF. CDR3 bases: TGTGCCAGCAGTGCCCGGGCTAGCGGAGGTTACAATGAGCAGTTCTTC. V is TRBV6-1 and J is TRBJ2-1; 7 positions agree with TRBD2. Trimming at V came to 4 bases and at J to 4 bases, leaving 10 bases not matched to a gene. The V gene's germline CDR1 is MNHNS and CDR2 SASEGT. The CDR3 has 16 amino acids.

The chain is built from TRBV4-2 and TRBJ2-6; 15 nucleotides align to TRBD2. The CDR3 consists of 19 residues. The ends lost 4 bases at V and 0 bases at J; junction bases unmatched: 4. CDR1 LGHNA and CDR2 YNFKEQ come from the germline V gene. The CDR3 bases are TGTGCCAGCAGCCCTCGGACTAGCGGGAGGGGCTCTGGGGCCAACGTCCTGACTTTC. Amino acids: CASSPRTSGRGSGANVLTF.

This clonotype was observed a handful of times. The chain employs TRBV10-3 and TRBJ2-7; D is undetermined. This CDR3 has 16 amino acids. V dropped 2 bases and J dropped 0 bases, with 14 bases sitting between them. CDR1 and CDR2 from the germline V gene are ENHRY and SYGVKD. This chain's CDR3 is CAISEPLRRNSYEQYF. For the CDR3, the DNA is TGTGCCATCAGTGAGCCGCTTCGGCGGAACTCCTACGAGCAGTACTTC.

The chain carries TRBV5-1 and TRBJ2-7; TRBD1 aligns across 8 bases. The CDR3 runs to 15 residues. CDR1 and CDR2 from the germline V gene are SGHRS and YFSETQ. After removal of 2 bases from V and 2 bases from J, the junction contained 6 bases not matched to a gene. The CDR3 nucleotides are TGCGCCAGCAGCTTCAGGACAGGGTGTACCTACGAGCAGTACTTC. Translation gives CASSFRTGCTYEQYF.

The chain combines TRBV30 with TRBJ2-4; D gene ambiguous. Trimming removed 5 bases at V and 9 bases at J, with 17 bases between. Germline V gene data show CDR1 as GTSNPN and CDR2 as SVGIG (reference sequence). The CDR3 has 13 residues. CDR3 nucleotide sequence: TGTGCCTGGTTTTCTAATTCCCTGGGCATTCAGTACTTC. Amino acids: CAWFSNSLGIQYF.

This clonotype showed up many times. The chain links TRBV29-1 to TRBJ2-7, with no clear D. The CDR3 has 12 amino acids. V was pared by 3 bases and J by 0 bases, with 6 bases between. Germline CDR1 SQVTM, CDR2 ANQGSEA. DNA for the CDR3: TGCAGCGTTGAGGCAGACTCCTACGAGCAGTACTTC. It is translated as CSVEADSYEQYF.

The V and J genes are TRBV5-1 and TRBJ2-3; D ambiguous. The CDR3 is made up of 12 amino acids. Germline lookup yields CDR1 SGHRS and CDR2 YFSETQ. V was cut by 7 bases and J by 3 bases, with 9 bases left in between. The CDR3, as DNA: TGCGCCAGCCGACAATTAACAGATACGCAGTATTTT. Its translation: CASRQLTDTQYF.

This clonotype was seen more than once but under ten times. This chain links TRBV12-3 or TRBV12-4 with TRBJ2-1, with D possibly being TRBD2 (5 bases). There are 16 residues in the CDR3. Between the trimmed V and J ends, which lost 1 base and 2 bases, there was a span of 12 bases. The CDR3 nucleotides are TGTGCCAGCAGTTTAGAGGTCGGGATGACCTACAATGAGCAGTTCTTC. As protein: CASSLEVGMTYNEQFF.

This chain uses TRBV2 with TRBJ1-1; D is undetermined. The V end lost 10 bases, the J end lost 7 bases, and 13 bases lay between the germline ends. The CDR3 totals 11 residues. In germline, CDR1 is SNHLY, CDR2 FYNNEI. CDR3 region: CATRNGIEAFF. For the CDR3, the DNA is TGTGCCACCCGTAACGGGATTGAAGCTTTCTTT.

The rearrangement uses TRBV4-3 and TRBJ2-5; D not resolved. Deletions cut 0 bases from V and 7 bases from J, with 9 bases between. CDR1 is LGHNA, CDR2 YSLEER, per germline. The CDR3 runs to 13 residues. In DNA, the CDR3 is TGCGCCAGCAGCCAAGACGGAGTGGGGACCCAGTACTTC. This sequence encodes CASSQDGVGTQYF.

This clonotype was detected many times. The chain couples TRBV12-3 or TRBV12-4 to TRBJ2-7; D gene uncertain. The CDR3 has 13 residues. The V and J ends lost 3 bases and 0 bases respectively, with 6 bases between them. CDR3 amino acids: CASSFDSSYEQYF. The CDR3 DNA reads TGTGCCAGCAGTTTCGATAGCTCCTACGAGCAGTACTTC.